These 24 T cell receptor beta chains were all obtained from the same sample, sequenced in a study of T cell repertoires in cytomegalovirus infection. TCRdb reanalysed the reads using MiXCR and keeps one entry per CDR3 protein. The table has approximately 500,000 distinct CDR3 sequences, about 15% seen once. Sequenced sample: CD8+ T cells from PBMCs. These receptors all come from a human donor in good health (CMV status not recorded). Some clones in this sample may be carry-over from other donors' samples.

This chain uses TRBV12-3 or TRBV12-4 with TRBJ2-5, with 12 positions matching TRBD2. The CDR3 is 15 amino acids. Unmatched junction bases numbered 3, after V lost 2 bases and J lost 5 bases. In DNA form, the CDR3 reads TGTGCCAGCAGTTTACTAGCGGGAGGGGATGAGACCCAGTACTTC. As protein: CASSLLAGGDETQYF.

A few counts support this clonotype. The rearrangement uses TRBV28 and TRBJ2-2, with 8 bases matching TRBD1. Trimming at V came to 6 bases and at J to 4 bases, leaving 4 bases not matched to a gene. There are 14 residues in the CDR3. CDR1 and CDR2 (germline): MDHEN, SYDVKM. As DNA, the CDR3 is TGTGCCAGCAGACGGACAGGGTCCACCGGGGAGCTGTTTTTT. This codes for CASRRTGSTGELFF.

This clonotype was recorded many times. J is TRBJ2-3 and V is TRBV12-3 or TRBV12-4; 7 positions agree with TRBD1. The CDR3 contains 17 residues. V shed 5 bases, J shed 3 bases, and the junction held 14 bases outside the gene matches. CDR3 nucleotide sequence: TGTGCCAGCAGTCCCGGTCCCGGGACAGAGTCAACAGATACGCAGTATTTT. Protein: CASSPGPGTESTDTQYF.

This clonotype was found many times. The chain employs TRBV12-5 and TRBJ2-5, with D uncertain. Looked up from germline, CDR1 is LGHNT and CDR2 is FRNRAP. The CDR3 loop spans 11 amino acids. The V end lost 9 bases, the J end lost 2 bases, and 7 bases lay between the germline ends. The CDR3 is CARKNQETQYF. The CDR3 bases are TGTGCTAGAAAAAATCAAGAGACCCAGTACTTC.

V and J are TRBV28 and TRBJ1-2; 10 nucleotides match TRBD1. Germline CDR1 MDHEN, CDR2 SYDVKM. With 5 bases clipped from V and 6 bases from J, the junction kept 6 bases outside the gene matches. CDR3 length: 14 amino acids. Here the CDR3 DNA reads TGTGCCAGCAGTCTAGGACAGGGGGAGCATGGCTACACCTTC. Its translation is CASSLGQGEHGYTF.

The CDR3 bases are TGTGCCAGCAGCTTCCAACCGTACGAGCAGTACTTC. It translates to CASSFQPYEQYF. The gene calls are TRBV7-9 and TRBJ2-7; D uncertain. CDR1 and CDR2 from the germline V gene are SEHNR and FQNEAQ (reference sequence). The CDR3 is 12 amino acids. The germline V and J ends were trimmed by 3 bases and 4 bases, with 7 bases remaining between them.

A note on this clonotype: A much larger clone is a single base away; this may be a read error. The genes are TRBV7-6 and TRBJ1-6, with a weak D call TRBD1 (5 bases). Trimming cost V 2 bases and J 9 bases, with 14 bases left between them. This CDR3 has 15 residues. Germline V gene data show CDR1 as SGHVS and CDR2 as FNYEAQ. In DNA form, the CDR3 reads TGTGCCAGCAGCTTAACAGGAAGGGGAGCTTCACCCCTCCACTTT. As protein: CASSLTGRGASPLHF.

A few counts support this clonotype. This rearrangement joins TRBV5-6 to TRBJ2-5; the match to TRBD1 covers 7 bases. In germline, CDR1 is SGHDT, CDR2 YYEEEE. The CDR3 consists of 14 residues. V shed 2 bases, J shed 5 bases, and the junction held 6 bases outside the gene matches. DNA of the CDR3: TGTGCCAGCAGCTTCCGGGACAGAAAGGAGACCCAGTACTTC. Residues: CASSFRDRKETQYF.

At least ten counts were recorded for this clonotype. The V call is TRBV6-5, the J call TRBJ2-7; maybe TRBD1 (6 bases). Trimming cost V 2 bases and J 4 bases, with 18 bases left between them. The germline V gene has CDR1 MNHEY and CDR2 SVGAGI. The CDR3 is 16 amino acids. The CDR3 bases are TGTGCCAGCAGTTACGGGGAGCGGACAGCCAAATACGAGCAGTACTTC. This sequence encodes CASSYGERTAKYEQYF.

CDR3 in amino acids: CASSYLAGGPLADTQYF. The CDR3, as DNA: TGTGCCAGCAGTTACCTAGCGGGAGGGCCTCTCGCAGATACGCAGTATTTT. V and J are TRBV27 and TRBJ2-3, with 12 bases matching TRBD2. The CDR3 loop spans 17 amino acids. The J segment lost 4 bases and the V segment lost 4 bases, leaving 9 bases of the junction unmatched. Per the germline V gene, CDR1 is MNHEY and CDR2 is SMNVEV (reference sequence).

V and J are TRBV27 and TRBJ1-5, with 8 positions matching TRBD1. The germline CDR1 and CDR2 sequences are MNHEY and SMNVEV (reference sequence). After removal of 10 bases from V and 5 bases from J, the junction contained 7 bases not matched to a gene. The CDR3 sequence is 13 residues long. The DNA for the CDR3 is TGTGCCATTTCGACAGGGGCAGATCAGCCCCAGCATTTT. Translation: CAISTGADQPQHF.

Points on this clonotype: This may be a read error: a much more frequent sequence differs by one nucleotide. This rearrangement joins TRBV12-3 or TRBV12-4 to TRBJ2-2; D unclear. This CDR3 region has 14 residues. CDR3 region: CASSFGGNTVELFF. DNA of the CDR3: TGTGCCAGCAGTTTTGGCGGAAACACCGTGGAGCTGTTTTTT.

This clonotype occurred a few times. The chain couples TRBV19 to TRBJ2-7; D perhaps matches TRBD2 (6 bases). This CDR3 contains 14 residues. Between the trimmed V and J ends, which lost 7 bases and 2 bases, there was a span of 15 bases. Germline V lookup: CDR1 LNHDA, CDR2 SQIVND (reference sequence). For the CDR3, the DNA is TGTGCCAGTACCTCCCACCGGGGGACCTACGAGCAGTACTTC. Translation: CASTSHRGTYEQYF.

This clonotype was observed many times. The genes are TRBV12-5 and TRBJ2-1, with 14 bases fitting TRBD2. The CDR3 covers 18 residues. Germline assignment: CDR1 LGHNT and CDR2 FRNRAP. J was trimmed by 6 bases and V by 4 bases; bases with no gene match: 11. CDR3 residues: CASGSTSGRAAWGNEQFF. The CDR3 nucleotides read TGTGCTAGTGGTTCGACTAGCGGGAGGGCCGCGTGGGGCAATGAGCAGTTCTTC.

The rearrangement joins TRBV2 to TRBJ2-7; D unresolved. The length of the CDR3 is 13 residues. Germline CDR1 is SNHLY and CDR2 is FYNNEI. The V and J ends lost 3 bases and 1 base respectively, with 7 bases between them. CDR3 in amino acids: CASSDRISYEQYF. The CDR3 nucleotides are TGTGCCAGCAGTGACAGGATTTCCTACGAGCAGTACTTC.

This clonotype showed up many times. CDR3 nucleotide sequence: TGTGCCAGCAGTTACGGGGGGGTCACTGAAGCTTTCTTT. It encodes CASSYGGVTEAFF. The J gene is TRBJ1-1, the V gene TRBV6-6, with a weak D call TRBD1 (5 bases). V gave up 2 bases and J gave up 4 bases, with 8 bases separating them. There are 13 residues in the CDR3. Germline CDR1 is MNHNY and CDR2 is SVGAGI (reference sequence).

This clonotype was observed many times. This rearrangement joins TRBV28 to TRBJ2-7, with TRBD1 matching over 9 bases. The CDR3 sequence is 14 residues long. CDR1 is MDHEN, CDR2 SYDVKM, per germline. V lost 6 bases to trimming and J lost 6 bases; unmatched junction nucleotides: 9. CDR3 sequence: CASSPDRGPLEQYF. DNA for the CDR3: TGTGCCAGCAGCCCGGACAGGGGCCCCCTCGAGCAGTACTTC.

This clonotype was recorded many times. V and J are TRBV6-1 and TRBJ2-3; D is ambiguous. The CDR3 loop spans 16 amino acids. Trimming cost V 6 bases and J 3 bases, with 19 bases left between them. Per germline, CDR1 MNHNS and CDR2 SASEGT. CDR3 DNA: TGTGCCAGCAGCGGAGCCCGGGCCCCGAAGACAGATACGCAGTATTTT. As protein: CASSGARAPKTDTQYF.

This clonotype was seen a few times. The V call is TRBV15, the J call TRBJ1-5, with D hard to call. The germline V gene has CDR1 LNHNV and CDR2 YYDKDF (reference sequence). The CDR3 sequence is 14 residues long. The V end lost 5 bases, the J end lost 4 bases, and 12 bases lay between the germline ends. The CDR3 loop is CATSPGPGNQPQHF. The CDR3 nucleotides read TGTGCCACCAGCCCCGGTCCGGGGAATCAGCCCCAGCATTTT. Combining the CDR3 with reference TRBV15 and TRBJ1-5 gives the whole variable domain DAMVIQNPRYQVTQFGKPVTLSCSQTLNHNVMYWYQQKSSQAPKLLFHYYDKDFNNEADTPDNFQSRRPNTSFCFLDIRSPGLGDTAMYLCATSPGPGNQPQHFGDGTRLSIL.

The sample holds many counts of this clonotype. The V gene is TRBV6-5, the J gene TRBJ1-2; D is ambiguous. V gave up 2 bases and J gave up 3 bases, with 7 bases separating them. Per the germline V gene, CDR1 is MNHEY and CDR2 is SVGAGI. This CDR3 spans 13 amino acids. The CDR3 DNA is TGTGCCAGCAGTTACGGTGGCGACTATGGCTACACCTTC. As protein: CASSYGGDYGYTF.

This clonotype was seen many times. The V and J genes are TRBV7-9 and TRBJ2-7, with D possibly being TRBD2 (5 bases). Germline V gene lookup returns CDR1 SEHNR and CDR2 FQNEAQ (reference sequence). This CDR3 is 14 amino acids long. V gave up 1 base and J gave up 6 bases, with 13 bases separating them. The CDR3 nucleotides are TGTGCCAGCAGCTTAGACATCGGGGTGGGCGAGCAGTACTTC. Protein: CASSLDIGVGEQYF.

The chain combines TRBV4-2 with TRBJ1-5; a possible D gene is TRBD1 (6 bases). Germline V gene data show CDR1 as LGHNA and CDR2 as YNFKEQ. Trimming took 6 bases from V and 6 from J, leaving 15 bases between them. This CDR3 has 14 residues. Written as DNA, the CDR3 is TGTGCCAGCAGTCCGGACAGCCTCGGTCAGCCCCAGCATTTT. Amino acids: CASSPDSLGQPQHF.

As to this clonotype: One junction end disagrees with the germline gene, perhaps due to a read error. V usage is TRBV5-1 and J usage is TRBJ1-1; D is undetermined. Germline V gene data show CDR1 as SGHRS and CDR2 as YFSETQ. This CDR3 is 11 amino acids long. The CDR3 coding sequence is TGTGCCAGCAACCAAGGCACTGAAGCTTTCTTT. The encoded protein is CASNQGTEAFF.

At least ten counts were recorded for this clonotype. The rearrangement links TRBV24-1 to TRBJ1-5; 7 bases match TRBD1. Trimming took 3 bases from V and 2 from J; bases not matched to a gene: 3. The CDR3 loop spans 15 amino acids. In germline, CDR1 is KGHDR, CDR2 SFDVKD. The CDR3 DNA reads TGTGCCACCAGTGATGCCGACAGGGGCAATCAGCCCCAGCATTTT. Translated, it gives CATSDADRGNQPQHF.